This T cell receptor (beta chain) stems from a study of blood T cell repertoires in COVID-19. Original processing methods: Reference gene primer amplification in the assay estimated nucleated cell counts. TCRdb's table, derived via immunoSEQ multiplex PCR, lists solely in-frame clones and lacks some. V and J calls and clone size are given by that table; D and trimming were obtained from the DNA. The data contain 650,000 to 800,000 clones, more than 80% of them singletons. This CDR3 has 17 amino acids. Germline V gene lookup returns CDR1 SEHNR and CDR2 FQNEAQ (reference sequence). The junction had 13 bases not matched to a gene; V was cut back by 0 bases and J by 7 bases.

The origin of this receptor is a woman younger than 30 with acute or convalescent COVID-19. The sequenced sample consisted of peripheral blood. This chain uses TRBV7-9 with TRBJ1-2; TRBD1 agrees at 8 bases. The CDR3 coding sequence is TGTGCCAGCAGCTTAGCGCCCGCTTCAGGGGGCCTCGGTGGCTACACCTTC. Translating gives CASSLAPASGGLGGYTF.